Shown below are 12 T cell receptor beta chains from a single sample sequenced in a study of T cell repertoires in cytomegalovirus infection. TCRdb re-called the reads with MiXCR, one entry per CDR3 protein. This sample has fewer than 1,000,000 distinct CDR3 sequences, with roughly 30% found just once. No antigen has been assigned to these receptors. The sample in question was cultured CD8+ T cells from PBMCs, obtained from culture after CMV antigen stimulation. The receptor set was obtained from a human donor in good health (CMV status not recorded). Some clones in this sample may be carry-over from other donors' samples.

The rearrangement joins TRBV7-2 to TRBJ1-6; D remains ambiguous. Trimming cost V 2 bases and J 9 bases, with 14 bases left between them. This CDR3 comprises 15 residues. CDR1 is SGHTA and CDR2 is FQGNSA in the germline V gene. Written as DNA, the CDR3 is TGTGCCAGCAGCTTATTGGTCCGGCCTGGTTCACCCCTCCACTTT. This translates into CASSLLVRPGSPLHF.

This clonotype occurred a few times. The CDR3 is CASSYMDRLYNEQFF. DNA for the CDR3: TGTGCCAGCAGCTACATGGACAGGTTATACAATGAGCAGTTCTTC. The chain uses TRBV7-8 and TRBJ2-1, with 7 positions matching TRBD1. Germline V gene data show CDR1 as SGHVS and CDR2 as FQNEAQ. Losses at the gene ends were 4 bases for V and 4 bases for J; bases not matched to a gene: 7. The CDR3 covers 15 residues.

This clonotype was observed a handful of times. The chain combines TRBV12-3 or TRBV12-4 with TRBJ2-2, with TRBD1 as a possible D gene (6 bases). CDR3 length: 14 amino acids. V lost 6 bases and J lost 4, with 12 bases in between. CDR3 protein: CASSRDTLTGELFF. In DNA, the CDR3 is TGTGCCAGCAGCCGGGACACCCTCACCGGGGAGCTGTTTTTT.

The chain employs TRBV6-5 and TRBJ1-2; D not certain. CDR3 length equals 13 residues. Trimming shortened V by 4 bases and J by 2 bases, and 8 bases separated the two germline ends. The germline gives CDR1 MNHEY, CDR2 SVGAGI. The CDR3 DNA is TGTGCCAGCAGTTCACATGCCAACTATGGCTACACCTTC. It is translated as CASSSHANYGYTF.

This chain joins TRBV20-1 and TRBJ2-1; 8 positions match TRBD2. With V trimmed by 3 bases and J by 2 bases, 6 bases remained unmatched. CDR1 is DFQATT and CDR2 is SNEGSKA in the germline V gene (reference sequence). The CDR3 runs to 15 residues. This CDR3 reads CSASQRGLAYNEQFF. Written as DNA, the CDR3 is TGCAGTGCTAGTCAGCGGGGGCTTGCCTACAATGAGCAGTTCTTC.

The sample holds many counts of this clonotype. The genes are TRBV7-9 and TRBJ1-1, with TRBD1 as a possible D gene (6 bases). The CDR3 length is 19 residues. Trimming took 0 bases from V and 9 from J, leaving 29 bases between them. Germline assignment: CDR1 SEHNR and CDR2 FQNEAQ (reference sequence). As DNA, the CDR3 is TGTGCCAGCAGCTTAGCAGGTTTGGCCCGACAGGCCACCCTGGGGCAAGCTTTCTTT. Translated, it gives CASSLAGLARQATLGQAFF.

The CDR3 DNA reads TGTGCCACCAGCAGCCCAGACAGGACGAGCACCTACGAGCAGTACTTC. This codes for CATSSPDRTSTYEQYF. The rearrangement uses TRBV15 and TRBJ2-7, with D maybe TRBD1 (6 bases). The CDR3 contains 16 residues. Germline-derived CDR1 and CDR2 are LNHNV and YYDKDF (reference sequence). The germline V and J ends were trimmed by 3 bases and 2 bases, with 17 bases remaining between them.

The chain recombines TRBV11-1 with TRBJ2-5; D is uncertain. Germline V gene lookup returns CDR1 SGHAT and CDR2 FQDESV (reference sequence). The V gene lost 2 bases and the J gene lost 4 bases, with 11 bases spanning the gap. The CDR3 sequence is 14 residues long. The CDR3 here is CASSLTFAGETQYF. The CDR3 coding sequence is TGTGCCAGCAGCTTAACATTCGCCGGAGAGACCCAGTACTTC.

This clonotype has a count of ten or more. The chain uses TRBV7-2 and TRBJ1-5; D remains ambiguous. From germline, CDR1 is SGHTA and CDR2 FQGNSA. This CDR3 contains 16 residues. Trimming took off 6 bases at V and 3 bases at J, with 18 bases between the two ends. For the CDR3, the DNA is TGTGCCAGCAGTGCGATTGAAGACCCTTACAATCAGCCCCAGCATTTT. Protein product: CASSAIEDPYNQPQHF. Using reference TRBV7-2 and TRBJ1-5 for the parts outside the CDR3, the full variable domain is GAGVSQSPSNKVTEKGKDVELRCDPISGHTALYWYRQSLGQGLEFLIYFQGNSAPDKSGLPSDRFSAERTGGSVSTLTIQRTQQEDSAVYLCASSAIEDPYNQPQHFGDGTRLSIL.

This chain joins TRBV28 and TRBJ2-5; 7 nucleotides match TRBD2. Germline lookup yields CDR1 MDHEN and CDR2 SYDVKM. This CDR3 spans 14 amino acids. V was pared by 7 bases and J by 2 bases, with 7 bases of the junction left unmatched. The CDR3 reads CASTEPGLQETQYF. The CDR3 nucleotides read TGTGCCAGCACCGAACCGGGACTACAAGAGACCCAGTACTTC.

This clonotype was counted between two and nine times. Mismatch with germline at one junction end may stem from a read error. The chain is built from TRBV27 and TRBJ1-1; D is ambiguous. Germline V gene sequence: CDR1 MNHEY, CDR2 SMNVEV (reference sequence). This CDR3 is 14 amino acids long. As DNA, the CDR3 is TGTGCCAACAGTTTAGTCGGCGGGAACACTGAAGCTTTCTTT. Translated: CANSLVGGNTEAFF.

The rearrangement uses TRBV7-8 and TRBJ1-2, with D maybe TRBD1 (6 bases). CDR1 is SGHVS and CDR2 is FQNEAQ in the germline V gene. This CDR3 is 17 amino acids long. V lost 1 base and J 4 bases, leaving 19 bases between the germline ends. As DNA, the CDR3 is TGTGCCAGCAGCTTAGGTACCGTGGACAGTTTCTTCTATGGCTACACCTTC. It is translated as CASSLGTVDSFFYGYTF.